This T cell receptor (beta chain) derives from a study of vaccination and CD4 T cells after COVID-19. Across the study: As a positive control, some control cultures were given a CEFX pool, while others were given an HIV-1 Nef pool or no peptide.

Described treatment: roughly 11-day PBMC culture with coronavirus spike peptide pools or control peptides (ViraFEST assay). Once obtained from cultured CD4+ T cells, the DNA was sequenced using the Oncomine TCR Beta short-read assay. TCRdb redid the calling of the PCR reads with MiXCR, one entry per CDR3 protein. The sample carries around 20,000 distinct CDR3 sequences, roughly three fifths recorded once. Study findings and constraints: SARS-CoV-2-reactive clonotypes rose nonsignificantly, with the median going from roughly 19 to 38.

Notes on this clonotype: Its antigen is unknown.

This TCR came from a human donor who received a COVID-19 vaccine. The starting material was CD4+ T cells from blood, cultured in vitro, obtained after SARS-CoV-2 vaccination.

The CDR3 region has the DNA TGCGCCAGCAGTACAGGAGAGACCCAGTACTTC. Its protein is CASSTGETQYF. This rearrangement joins TRBV10-1 to TRBJ2-5, with D possibly matching TRBD1 (5 bases). Germline assignment: CDR1 WNHNN and CDR2 SYGVQD (reference sequence). This CDR3 region has 11 residues. With 5 bases removed from V and 4 bases from J, the gap between germline ends came to 5 bases.